The clone carrying this T cell receptor (beta chain) was counted only a few times. Time point given: blood 2 weeks post-SBRT. Specified treatment: 15 Gy SBRT to primary tumor, nephrectomy 4 weeks later. Data came from immunoSEQ multiplex PCR; TCRdb stores just in-frame clones and leaves some out. The repertoire holds roughly 130,000 clones, with approximately 80% as singletons. CDR1 and CDR2 from the germline V gene are MNHNS and SASEGT. CDR3 length: 13 residues. With 2 bases removed from V and 6 bases from J, the gap between germline ends came to 11 bases. This entry belongs to a study of radiation and T cells in renal cell carcinoma.

The chain is built from TRBV6-1 and TRBJ2-7; D is ambiguous. The specimen comprised blood, sampled from a patient whose treatment included radiotherapy and nephrectomy. The source of this sequence is a woman aged 60 to 75 with renal cell carcinoma. CDR3 nucleotides: TGTGCCAGCAGTGAATATCAGAACTCCGAGCAGTACTTC. This sequence encodes CASSEYQNSEQYF.